A single sample gave rise to the 5 T cell receptor beta chains below, sequenced in a study of OX40 agonist ivuxolimab in advanced cancers. Sequenced by immunoSEQ multiplex PCR; TCRdb stores in-frame clones only, minus some. The sample holds tens of thousands of clones, around nine tenths seen once. The material sequenced was CD4+ or CD8+ T cells sorted from blood, taken in a trial of the OX40 agonist ivuxolimab. These TCRs come from an adult with an advanced solid tumor such as melanoma, head and neck, liver or kidney cancer.

This sequence joins TRBV11-3 and TRBJ2-2, with 8 nucleotides matching TRBD2. The CDR3 extends over 14 amino acids. Germline loops: CDR1 SGHNT, CDR2 YENEEA. After removal of 5 bases from V and 6 bases from J, the junction contained 5 bases not matched to a gene. CDR3 loop: CASSASGRAGELFF. The CDR3 coding sequence is TGTGCCAGCAGCGCAAGCGGGAGAGCCGGGGAGCTGTTTTTT.

The genes are TRBV6-6 and TRBJ2-7, with unresolved D. The germline V gene encodes CDR1 MNHNY and CDR2 SVGAGI (reference sequence). With 2 bases removed from V and 2 bases from J, the gap between germline ends came to 4 bases. The CDR3 length is 12 residues. Here the CDR3 reads CASSYSPYEQYF. The CDR3 coding sequence is TGTGCCAGCAGTTACAGTCCCTACGAGCAGTACTTC.

The chain has TRBV7-6 and TRBJ2-6, with D perhaps given as TRBD1 or TRBD2 (6 bases each). The CDR3 has 14 residues. Germline assignment: CDR1 SGHVS and CDR2 FNYEAQ. V was pared by 5 bases and J by 4 bases, with 9 bases between. The CDR3 nucleotides are TGTGCCAGCAGCGAGGGGGGAGGGGCCAACGTCCTGACTTTC. It encodes CASSEGGGANVLTF.

The CDR3 loop is CASSLARWDGYTF. CDR3 coding DNA: TGTGCCAGCAGCTTAGCCAGATGGGATGGCTACACCTTC. V is TRBV11-3 and J is TRBJ1-2; D gene ambiguous. The V end lost 1 base, the J end lost 6 bases, and 9 bases lay between the germline ends. Per the germline V gene, CDR1 is SGHNT and CDR2 is YENEEA. This CDR3 is 13 amino acids long.

The gene calls are TRBV9 and TRBJ2-7; 10 bases match TRBD2. V trimming: 4 bases; J trimming: 4 bases; junction bases outside the gene matches: 8. The CDR3 runs to 15 residues. CDR1 and CDR2 (germline): SGDLS, YYNGEE. The CDR3 nucleotides read TGTGCCAGCAGCATCAGCGGGGGGGCCCAGTACGAGCAGTACTTC. Translating it yields CASSISGGAQYEQYF.